The sequence of this T cell receptor beta chain was determined in a study of T cell responses to AZD1222 COVID-19 vaccine. Study-wide findings and caveats: Two AZD1222 doses significantly raised spike-specific TCR breadth and depth over controls. Females outnumbered males among donors, who were mostly white British; clonal diversity was possibly underestimated. Nearly half of spike-specific TCRs reportedly go after variant regions that carry no mutations. Repertoire samples came only from after the peak T cell response.

For this clone: The antigen remains undetermined.

Profiling relied on immunoSEQ multiplex PCR, and the TCRdb table lists in-frame clones only, not all of them. This sample yields under 60,000 clones, of which roughly 80% are seen a single time; about 9.4% belongs to the top ten. The V segment lost 2 bases and the J segment 8 bases; nucleotides outside the gene matches: 7. This CDR3 spans 14 amino acids. Germline CDR1 reads LNHDA; CDR2 reads SQIVND (reference sequence). Sequenced here: peripheral blood, sampled on day 0 of AZD1222 vaccination. This receptor was identified in an adult in good health. V is TRBV19 and J is TRBJ2-7, with 9 nucleotides matching TRBD2. As DNA, the CDR3 is TGTGCCAGTAGTATAAGCACTAGCGGGTTCCAGCAGTACTTC. It translates to CASSISTSGFQQYF.